The 26 T cell receptor beta chains below were found in one sample sequenced in a study of blood T cell repertoires in COVID-19. TCRdb's copy holds only in-frame clones and misses some; the assay was immunoSEQ multiplex PCR. Among 150,000 to 200,000 clones listed, approximately 90% were seen once. Sequencing was performed on peripheral blood. The receptors were sampled from a human donor in a cohort sampled during active COVID-19.

The chain is built from TRBV5-1 and TRBJ2-5; 9 bases agree with TRBD1. The CDR3 is 12 residues long. CDR1 and CDR2 from the germline V gene are SGHRS and YFSETQ. J lost 14 bases, V lost 4 bases, and 9 bases had no gene match. In nucleotides, the CDR3 is TGCGCCAGCAGCATGGACAGGGGTGGTGGTTACTTC. Its protein is CASSMDRGGGYF.

The gene calls are TRBV7-8 and TRBJ1-2; D is perhaps TRBD1 (5 bases). V lost 0 bases to trimming and J lost 2 bases, with 10 bases between them. This CDR3 comprises 15 residues. Per germline, CDR1 SGHVS and CDR2 FQNEAQ. Here the CDR3 reads CASSLASGPNYGYTF. CDR3 nucleotides: TGTGCCAGCAGCTTAGCCTCAGGGCCCAACTATGGCTACACCTTC.

The gene calls are TRBV10-3 and TRBJ2-1; TRBD1 aligns across 8 bases. CDR3 size: 13 residues. Trimming removed 6 bases from V and 6 bases from J; junction bases left unmatched: 4. Germline CDR1 ENHRY, CDR2 SYGVKD. CDR3 in DNA: TGTGCCATCAGCCCGACAGGGGTCAATGAGCAGTTCTTC. Translation: CAISPTGVNEQFF.

V gene TRBV30 combines with J gene TRBJ2-1; D is possibly TRBD1 (5 bases). The germline gives CDR1 GTSNPN, CDR2 SVGIG (reference sequence). The V end was cut by 6 bases, the J end by 0 bases, with 12 bases between. The CDR3 runs 14 residues. The CDR3 loop is CACQTASSYNEQFF. The CDR3 coding sequence is TGTGCCTGCCAGACAGCCAGCTCCTACAATGAGCAGTTCTTC.

The V gene is TRBV4-1, the J gene TRBJ2-5; tentative D call: TRBD2 (5 bases). The CDR3 covers 15 residues. Germline V gives CDR1 MGHRA, CDR2 YSYEKL. Trimming cost V 0 bases and J 5 bases, with 13 bases left between them. CDR3 protein: CASSQDNRGSETQYF. CDR3 DNA: TGCGCCAGCAGCCAAGATAATCGGGGTTCCGAGACCCAGTACTTC.

The V call is TRBV19, the J call TRBJ2-3, with 7 bases matching TRBD2. With V trimmed by 4 bases and J by 6 bases, 1 base remained unmatched. The germline CDR1 and CDR2 sequences are LNHDA and SQIVND (reference sequence). CDR3 size: 12 residues. Here the CDR3 DNA reads TGTGCCAGTAGTACCGGGGGGGATACGCAGTATTTT. As protein: CASSTGGDTQYF.

This clone has only one observation. The DNA for the CDR3 is TGTGCCAGCAGCTCGCGCAGGGTGCGGCAGCCCCAGCATTTT. Its protein is CASSSRRVRQPQHF. This chain links TRBV12-1 with TRBJ1-5; the table gives TRBD1 as D, unverified against the DNA. TRBV12-1 is deemed a pseudogene. The CDR3 totals 14 residues.

The chain carries TRBV2 and TRBJ2-2; D possibly corresponds to TRBD2 (7 bases). The CDR3 covers 15 residues. The germline CDR1 and CDR2 sequences are SNHLY and FYNNEI. Trimming took 6 bases from V and 0 from J, leaving 11 bases between them. The CDR3 nucleotides read TGTGCCAGCAGGGGGGCGGGAGCGAACACCGGGGAGCTGTTTTTT. This encodes CASRGAGANTGELFF.

The rearrangement links TRBV5-1 to TRBJ2-1; D is uncertain. V was pared by 1 base and J by 0 bases, with 8 bases between. The CDR3 length is 15 residues. Germline V CDR1 and CDR2: SGHRS, YFSETQ. The CDR3 region is CASSLKLSSYNEQFF. CDR3 DNA: TGCGCCAGCAGCTTGAAGCTGAGCTCCTACAATGAGCAGTTCTTC.

V gene TRBV9 combines with J gene TRBJ1-2; 7 nucleotides line up with TRBD1. This CDR3 is 16 amino acids long. Germline V CDR1 and CDR2: SGDLS, YYNGEE. V was clipped by 4 bases and J by 3 bases; unmatched bases: 12. The CDR3 region is CASSQTTGPPYYGYTF. CDR3 nucleotides: TGTGCCAGCAGCCAAACGACAGGGCCCCCATACTATGGCTACACCTTC.

The chain combines TRBV10-3 with TRBJ1-2; TRBD1 matches at 10 bases. V lost 6 bases to trimming and J lost 4 bases; unmatched junction nucleotides: 5. Germline V gene sequence: CDR1 ENHRY, CDR2 SYGVKD. CDR3 length: 14 amino acids. The CDR3 coding sequence is TGTGCCATCAGCCCCGGACAGGGGGGCTATGGCTACACCTTC. Its protein product is CAISPGQGGYGYTF.

The sample holds a few counts of this clone. The DNA for the CDR3 is TGTGCCAGCAGCCAAGATCGATTGTTAGATGAGCAGTTCTTC. It specifies CASSQDRLLDEQFF. The V call is TRBV3-1 (or the pseudogene TRBV3-2), the J call TRBJ2-1; no clear D. Looked up from germline, CDR1 is LGHDT and CDR2 is YNNKEL (reference sequence). This CDR3 is 14 amino acids long. Trimming pared 0 bases from V and 8 bases from J, leaving 11 bases between.

V gene TRBV7-2 combines with J gene TRBJ1-2; possible D gene TRBD1, 6 bases. Germline CDR1 and CDR2: SGHTA and FQGNSA. The germline V and J ends were trimmed by 5 bases and 7 bases, with 17 bases remaining between them. CDR3 size: 14 residues. Written as DNA, the CDR3 is TGTGCCAGCAGCCCCGACCCACAGGGTTTTGGCTACACCTTC. Protein sequence: CASSPDPQGFGYTF.

V is TRBV6-2 or TRBV6-3 and J is TRBJ1-2; a weak D match, TRBD1 (5 bases). Trimming left V 5 bases short and J 5 bases short, with 12 bases between. The CDR3 covers 13 residues. In germline, CDR1 is MNHEY, CDR2 SVGEGT. The CDR3 coding sequence is TGTGCCAGCAGTCCGTCCGGGACTTATGGCTACACCTTC. It codes for CASSPSGTYGYTF.

The rearrangement links TRBV6-5 to TRBJ1-2, with a tentative D call TRBD1 (5 bases). V lost 6 bases, J lost 7 bases, and 9 bases lay in between. Germline values: CDR1 MNHEY, CDR2 SVGAGI. There are 11 residues in the CDR3. CDR3 DNA: TGTGCCAGCAGGGGGCGGCTTGGCTACACCTTC. Translated: CASRGRLGYTF.

The chain uses TRBV7-9 and TRBJ2-7, with D possibly TRBD2 on 6 matching bases. V was clipped by 4 bases and J by 2 bases, with 15 bases between them. The CDR3 runs to 15 residues. Germline V gene sequence: CDR1 SEHNR, CDR2 FQNEAQ (reference sequence). Here the CDR3 reads CASSSPRGITYEQYF. The DNA for the CDR3 is TGTGCCAGCAGCTCCCCACGGGGGATAACCTACGAGCAGTACTTC.

This clone was observed once. The rearrangement links TRBV7-9 to TRBJ1-1; D gene ambiguous. Germline CDR1 SEHNR, CDR2 FQNEAQ (reference sequence). V gave up 5 bases and J gave up 0 bases, with 13 bases separating them. This CDR3 is 15 amino acids long. CDR3 coding DNA: TGTGCCAGCAGCCCAGCGGCATTTATGAACACTGAAGCTTTCTTT. Translating it yields CASSPAAFMNTEAFF.

The V call is TRBV7-2, the J call TRBJ1-2; D might be TRBD1 (6 bases). Per the germline V gene, CDR1 is SGHTA and CDR2 is FQGNSA. The CDR3 totals 16 residues. V lost 1 base and J 0 bases, leaving 12 bases between the germline ends. This chain's CDR3 is CASSLDGGPTNYGYTF. The CDR3 coding sequence is TGTGCCAGCAGCTTAGATGGGGGCCCGACTAACTATGGCTACACCTTC.

The chain recombines TRBV7-2 with TRBJ2-3; D is unresolved. CDR1 and CDR2 from the germline V gene are SGHTA and FQGNSA. This CDR3 spans 13 amino acids. The V end was cut by 1 base, the J end by 4 bases, with 6 bases between. DNA for the CDR3: TGTGCCAGCAGCTTAGGTCTCCCAGATACGCAGTATTTT. Its translation is CASSLGLPDTQYF.

This rearrangement joins TRBV2 to TRBJ1-2; possible D gene TRBD1, 6 bases. Germline-derived CDR1 and CDR2 are SNHLY and FYNNEI. Trimming took off 5 bases at V and 3 bases at J, with 13 bases between the two ends. CDR3 length: 14 amino acids. The CDR3 DNA reads TGTGCCAGCAGTTCCCGACAGGCCGACTATGGCTACACCTTC. Amino acids: CASSSRQADYGYTF.

The J gene is TRBJ1-2, the V gene TRBV29-1; D is ambiguous. Per germline, CDR1 SQVTM and CDR2 ANQGSEA. V gave up 4 bases and J gave up 4 bases, with 16 bases separating them. The CDR3 loop spans 14 amino acids. CDR3 bases: TGCAGCGTTGTTCTTTTGTCCGGCGGCTATGGCTACACCTTC. Amino acids: CSVVLLSGGYGYTF.

A few counts support this clone. The gene calls are TRBV15 and TRBJ2-5; D is undetermined. The CDR3 spans 13 residues. Trimming left V 3 bases short and J 1 base short, with 6 bases between. Germline V gene sequence: CDR1 LNHNV, CDR2 YYDKDF (reference sequence). The DNA for the CDR3 is TGTGCCACCAGCAGGTCTTTCCAAGAGACCCAGTACTTC. It translates to CATSRSFQETQYF.

The gene calls are TRBV28 and TRBJ1-2; the match to TRBD1 covers 11 bases. CDR3 length: 17 residues. V gave up 2 bases and J gave up 2 bases; unmatched junction bases: 7. The V gene's germline CDR1 is MDHEN and CDR2 SYDVKM. In DNA, the CDR3 is TGTGCCAGCAGTTTAACACCCGGGACAGGGGGAAACTATGGCTACACCTTC. Residues: CASSLTPGTGGNYGYTF.

This rearrangement joins TRBV3-1 (or the pseudogene TRBV3-2) to TRBJ1-1, with D maybe TRBD1 (5 bases). The CDR3 has 12 amino acids. V lost 5 bases and J 7 bases, leaving 11 bases between the germline ends. The germline V gene has CDR1 LGHDT and CDR2 YNNKEL (reference sequence). CDR3 nucleotides: TGTGCCAGCAGCGTCAATGACAGTGAAGCTTTCTTT. Its translation: CASSVNDSEAFF.

This chain links TRBV5-5 with TRBJ2-4; 8 nucleotides match TRBD1. The germline CDR1 and CDR2 sequences are SGHKS and YYEKEE (reference sequence). The CDR3 totals 16 residues. The ends lost 5 bases at V and 3 bases at J; junction bases unmatched: 10. The CDR3 nucleotides are TGTGCCAGCAGGAGTTCGACAGGGGTGGTCAAAAACATTCAGTACTTC. This codes for CASRSSTGVVKNIQYF.

J is TRBJ2-2 and V is TRBV9; 8 nucleotides align to TRBD1. CDR3 length: 18 amino acids. V trimming: 0 bases; J trimming: 0 bases; junction bases outside the gene matches: 7. The V gene's germline CDR1 is SGDLS and CDR2 YYNGEE. DNA of the CDR3: TGTGCCAGCAGCGTAGCTCAGGGGGCCAAACCGAACACCGGGGAGCTGTTTTTT. The encoded protein is CASSVAQGAKPNTGELFF.